In this sample, the clone carrying this T cell receptor beta chain turned up once. The data stem from a study of blood T cell repertoires in COVID-19. At the level of the study: T cells, B-cell-depleted T cells, or PBMCs provided the cDNA or gDNA that served as material.

The length of the CDR3 is 16 residues. CDR1 and CDR2 (germline): SGDLS, YYNGEE. The ends were cut back, 2 bases at V and 0 bases at J, with 9 bases in the middle. As handled by the study authors: Amplifying reference gene primers gave estimates of nucleated cell counts. Measured with immunoSEQ multiplex PCR; TCRdb has only the in-frame clones, and not every one. The V and J calls and the clone size are those of that table, but D and trimming were determined from the DNA. This sample has 200,000 or so clones, with 89% found just once. V and J are TRBV9 and TRBJ2-6, with a weak D call TRBD1 (6 bases). The TCR comes from a man between 60 and 75 years old who had recovered from COVID-19. The sample taken for sequencing was peripheral blood. DNA of the CDR3: TGTGCCAGCAGCGTGGCAGGGGCCTCTGGGGCCAACGTCCTGACTTTC. This gives the protein CASSVAGASGANVLTF. The complete variable domain, with remaining parts taken from reference TRBV9 and TRBJ2-6, reads DSGVTQTPKHLITATGQRVTLRCSPRSGDLSVYWYQQSLDQGLQFLIQYYNGEERAKGNILERFSAQQFPDLHSELNLSSLELGDSALYFCASSVAGASGANVLTFGAGSRLTVL.